Presented here are 8 T cell receptor beta chains from one specimen sequenced in a study of T cells after yellow fever vaccination. MiXCR was run by TCRdb on the 5' RACE reads, yielding one entry per CDR3 protein. This sample has 280,000 or so distinct CDR3 sequences, with 8.7% found just once. The specimen comprised CD4+ T cells sorted from PBMCs, sampled 5 days after the yellow fever booster vaccination. Receptor source: a man between 18 and 29 years old who received the YFV17D yellow fever vaccine.

Only a few counts were recorded for this clonotype. The chain uses TRBV7-2 and TRBJ2-3, with TRBD2 matching over 8 bases. Germline V gene data show CDR1 as SGHTA and CDR2 as FQGNSA. V trimming: 1 base; J trimming: 11 bases; junction bases outside the gene matches: 11. The CDR3 spans 15 residues. The CDR3 loop reads CASSLGSGARRGQYF. The CDR3, as DNA: TGTGCCAGCAGCTTAGGTAGCGGGGCCCGGCGGGGGCAGTATTTT.

This chain connects TRBV7-8 to TRBJ2-7; D is possibly TRBD1 (7 bases). Germline V CDR1 and CDR2: SGHVS, FQNEAQ. The CDR3 spans 14 residues. V lost 1 base and J 5 bases, leaving 12 bases between the germline ends. The CDR3 coding sequence is TGTGCCAGCAGCTTAGTACAGGGGAGGAACGAGCAGTACTTC. This sequence encodes CASSLVQGRNEQYF.

This clonotype has more than one count but fewer than ten. The CDR3 here is CASSLEPRSYGYTF. For the CDR3, the DNA is TGTGCCAGCAGTTTAGAACCCCGAAGCTATGGCTACACCTTC. V and J are TRBV28 and TRBJ1-2; D unresolved. The CDR3 covers 14 residues. The germline CDR1 and CDR2 sequences are MDHEN and SYDVKM. Trimming left V 2 bases short and J 4 bases short, with 11 bases between.

V gene TRBV20-1 combines with J gene TRBJ2-1; 12 nucleotides agree with TRBD2. Losses at the gene ends were 5 bases for V and 6 bases for J; bases not matched to a gene: 8. Germline CDR1 DFQATT, CDR2 SNEGSKA (reference sequence). The CDR3 sequence is 15 residues long. Written as DNA, the CDR3 is TGCAGTGCTGCTAGCGGGGGGGAAGTTCGCAATGAGCAGTTCTTC. Translation gives CSAASGGEVRNEQFF.

The V call is TRBV7-2, the J call TRBJ2-1; 7 positions match TRBD2. After removal of 4 bases from V and 5 bases from J, the junction contained 8 bases not matched to a gene. Germline assignment: CDR1 SGHTA and CDR2 FQGNSA. The CDR3 sequence is 15 residues long. CDR3 nucleotide sequence: TGTGCCAGCAGCTCGGCGGGACTAAGGCACAATGAGCAGTTCTTC. The encoded protein is CASSSAGLRHNEQFF.

This clonotype was recorded a few times. This chain uses TRBV6-5 with TRBJ1-5, with D perhaps TRBD1 (5 bases). The CDR3 spans 14 residues. Germline V gene data show CDR1 as MNHEY and CDR2 as SVGAGI. V lost 6 bases and J 3 bases, leaving 12 bases between the germline ends. CDR3 nucleotides: TGTGCCAGCAGGCCCGGGACGGTCAATCAGCCCCAGCATTTT. Residues: CASRPGTVNQPQHF.

This chain connects TRBV10-3 to TRBJ2-7; 8 bases align to TRBD2. Losses at the gene ends were 4 bases for V and 3 bases for J; bases not matched to a gene: 8. This CDR3 spans 15 amino acids. Looked up from germline, CDR1 is ENHRY and CDR2 is SYGVKD. As DNA, the CDR3 is TGTGCCATCAGTGCGGGAGCGGGGGCCCTCTACGAGCAGTACTTC. Translating it yields CAISAGAGALYEQYF.

This clonotype was detected a few times. The gene calls are TRBV24-1 and TRBJ2-5, with 10 bases lining up with TRBD2. This CDR3 spans 15 amino acids. Trimming removed 3 bases from V and 4 bases from J; junction bases left unmatched: 4. CDR1 and CDR2 from the germline V gene are KGHDR and SFDVKD. The CDR3 sequence: CATSDPRLAGETQYF. Here the CDR3 DNA reads TGTGCCACCAGTGATCCAAGACTAGCGGGAGAGACCCAGTACTTC.